Listed here are 20 T cell receptor beta chains from one sample, sequenced in a study of shared clonotypes between healthy human individuals. Data came from immunoSEQ multiplex PCR; TCRdb stores just in-frame clones and leaves some out. The sample includes about 1.1 million clones, 75% to 85% seen only once; the top ten take approximately 0.56%. The material sequenced was memory CD4+ T cells from PBMCs. Sample subset: CD45RA-negative fraction. Receptor source: a young man in good health. Some clones in this sample may be carry-over from other donors' samples.

This clone turned up a few times. The chain is built from TRBV29-1 and TRBJ2-3, with D perhaps matching TRBD2 (7 bases). Trimming stripped 3 bases from V and 1 base from J, with 23 bases between. The CDR3 spans 18 residues. Germline assignment: CDR1 SQVTM and CDR2 ANQGSEA. The CDR3 sequence is CSVDPGGLSYRRTDTQYF. CDR3 sequence (DNA): TGCAGCGTTGACCCCGGGGGGCTAAGTTATCGGCGCACAGATACGCAGTATTTT.

J is TRBJ2-5 and V is TRBV18, with D possibly TRBD2 on 7 matching bases. V was pared by 4 bases and J by 10 bases, with 22 bases between. Germline loops: CDR1 KGHSH, CDR2 LQKENI. This CDR3 has 15 residues. The CDR3 DNA reads TGTGCCAGCTCACACGCCTGGCGGGGGCAGGGTGACCAGTACTTC. Translating it yields CASSHAWRGQGDQYF.

A word on this clone: Other DNA sequences in the same sample also yield this CDR3. The rearrangement uses TRBV5-1 and TRBJ2-5; 11 nucleotides align to TRBD1. From germline, CDR1 is SGHRS and CDR2 YFSETQ. The CDR3 extends over 14 amino acids. J gave up 4 bases and V 4 bases, and 3 bases lay outside the gene matches. CDR3 in amino acids: CASSPGTGGETQYF. The DNA of the CDR3 is TGCGCCAGCAGCCCCGGGACAGGGGGAGAGACCCAGTACTTC. Variable domain in full (rest from reference TRBV5-1 and TRBJ2-5): KAGVTQTPRYLIKTRGQQVTLSCSPISGHRSVSWYQQTPGQGLQFLFEYFSETQRNKGNFPGRFSGRQFSNSRSEMNVSTLELGDSALYLCASSPGTGGETQYFGPGTRLLVL.

V gene TRBV2 combines with J gene TRBJ2-3, with a possible D match to TRBD2 (5 bases). The germline V gene has CDR1 SNHLY and CDR2 FYNNEI. This CDR3 has 13 amino acids. Trimming took 8 bases from V and 3 from J, leaving 12 bases between them. For the CDR3, the DNA is TGTGCCAGCGGGAGAACTCGGACAGATACGCAGTATTTT. Residues: CASGRTRTDTQYF.

The V call is TRBV5-1, the J call TRBJ1-3; TRBD1 aligns across 9 bases. The germline V gene encodes CDR1 SGHRS and CDR2 YFSETQ. CDR3 length equals 16 residues. V lost 4 bases, J lost 7 bases, and 12 bases stayed unmatched. The CDR3 region is CASSDRTGELTNTIYF. CDR3 DNA: TGCGCCAGCAGCGACCGGACAGGGGAATTGACTAACACCATATATTTT.

CDR3 DNA sequence: TGTGCCAGCTCACTGACAGGGGACACCACAGATACGCAGTATTTT. Protein sequence: CASSLTGDTTDTQYF. V is TRBV18 and J is TRBJ2-3; 8 nucleotides line up with TRBD1. The V segment lost 4 bases and the J segment 2 bases; nucleotides outside the gene matches: 5. This CDR3 has 15 residues. CDR1 is KGHSH, CDR2 LQKENI, per germline. The whole variable domain, remainder taken from reference TRBV18 and TRBJ2-3, is NAGVMQNPRHLVRRRGQEARLRCSPMKGHSHVYWYRQLPEEGLKFMVYLQKENIIDESGMPKERFSAEFPKEGPSILRIQQVVRGDSAAYFCASSLTGDTTDTQYFGPGTRLTVL.

J is TRBJ1-2 and V is TRBV9; D remains ambiguous. The V gene's germline CDR1 is SGDLS and CDR2 YYNGEE. Trimming removed 0 bases from V and 0 bases from J, with 3 bases in between. The CDR3 spans 13 residues. The CDR3 sequence: CASSVVSNYGYTF. The CDR3 DNA reads as TGTGCCAGCAGCGTAGTGTCTAACTATGGCTACACCTTC.

This clone has just a few counts. The chain is built from TRBV7-9 and TRBJ1-1; D remains ambiguous. V was cut by 5 bases and J by 6 bases, with 13 bases left in between. Germline V gene sequence: CDR1 SEHNR, CDR2 FQNEAQ (reference sequence). This CDR3 is built from 13 residues. CDR3 protein: CASSPRRESEAFF. CDR3 nucleotides: TGTGCCAGCAGCCCGAGGAGGGAATCTGAAGCTTTCTTT.

The genes are TRBV27 and TRBJ1-1; possible D gene TRBD1, 6 bases. In germline, CDR1 is MNHEY, CDR2 SMNVEV (reference sequence). Trimming stripped 6 bases from V and 3 bases from J, with 14 bases between. The CDR3 runs 14 residues. CDR3 loop: CASSNRERDTEAFF. The CDR3 DNA sequence: TGTGCCAGCAGCAACAGGGAAAGAGACACTGAAGCTTTCTTT.

The table lists this clone with a count of one. The rearrangement joins TRBV2 to TRBJ2-1; D tentatively fits TRBD1 or TRBD2 (6 bases each). This CDR3 has 12 amino acids. Trimming left V 6 bases short and J 10 bases short, with 13 bases between. Germline assignment: CDR1 SNHLY and CDR2 FYNNEI. CDR3 sequence reads: CASREGGGEQFF. The CDR3 DNA sequence: TGTGCCAGCAGGGAGGGGGGTGGCGAGCAGTTCTTC.

As for this clone: A much larger clone is a single base away; this may be a read error. Other DNA sequences in the same sample also yield this CDR3. The chain employs TRBV28 and TRBJ1-5; D is ambiguous. V lost 1 base and J 7 bases, leaving 5 bases between the germline ends. CDR1 and CDR2 from the germline V gene are MDHEN and SYDVKM. The CDR3 has 12 residues. The CDR3 bases are TGTGCCAGCAGTTTATTGAGGCAGCCCCAGCATTTT. The encoded protein is CASSLLRQPQHF.

This rearrangement joins TRBV10-3 to TRBJ2-3; no reliable D call. The CDR3 covers 14 residues. V gave up 3 bases and J gave up 3 bases, with 10 bases separating them. Germline-derived CDR1 and CDR2 are ENHRY and SYGVKD. The chain's CDR3 is CAISEGQATDTQYF. The CDR3 DNA follows: TGTGCCATCAGTGAAGGTCAAGCAACAGATACGCAGTATTTT.

This sequence joins TRBV28 and TRBJ1-1; 8 bases align to TRBD1. The CDR3 loop spans 16 amino acids. V was clipped by 6 bases and J by 5 bases; unmatched bases: 14. Germline CDR1 is MDHEN and CDR2 is SYDVKM. CDR3: CASRPARGRGRTEAFF. CDR3 sequence (DNA): TGTGCCAGCAGGCCCGCCAGGGGGCGAGGTAGGACTGAAGCTTTCTTT.

This chain joins TRBV2 and TRBJ2-1; 11 bases line up with TRBD2. This CDR3 region has 16 residues. In germline, CDR1 is SNHLY, CDR2 FYNNEI. The trim removed 5 bases at V and 3 bases at J, leaving 6 bases unmatched. This chain's CDR3 is CASSSRLAGHYNEQFF. CDR3 DNA sequence: TGTGCCAGCAGTTCCAGACTAGCGGGACACTACAATGAGCAGTTCTTC.

This clone has just one count. This chain joins TRBV5-1 and TRBJ1-6; no clear D. V was pared by 8 bases and J by 14 bases, with 17 bases between. This CDR3 has 12 residues. CDR1 SGHRS and CDR2 YFSETQ come from the germline V gene. This CDR3 reads CASTIRLAALHF. The CDR3 DNA is TGCGCCAGTACCATCCGCTTGGCAGCCCTCCACTTT.

The V and J genes are TRBV7-9 and TRBJ1-6; maybe TRBD1 (5 bases). Germline assignment: CDR1 SEHNR and CDR2 FQNEAQ (reference sequence). V lost 2 bases and J 7 bases, leaving 6 bases between the germline ends. The CDR3 runs to 13 residues. The chain's CDR3 is CASSLQGNSPLHF. The CDR3 DNA reads TGTGCCAGCAGCTTACAGGGAAATTCACCCCTCCACTTT.

This clone was seen many times. The CDR3 coding sequence is TGTGCCAGCAGTTACAGGACCGGCACAGATACGCAGTATTTT. It encodes CASSYRTGTDTQYF. The J gene is TRBJ2-3, the V gene TRBV6-6; unclear D gene. Germline CDR1 reads MNHNY; CDR2 reads SVGAGI (reference sequence). Trimming shortened V by 2 bases and J by 1 base, and 7 bases separated the two germline ends. The CDR3 length is 14 residues.

CDR3 coding DNA: TGCGCGCCTCAGGAGACCCAGTACTTC. Its translation is CAPQETQYF. The rearrangement uses TRBV5-1 and TRBJ2-5; D remains unclear. The germline CDR1 and CDR2 sequences are SGHRS and YFSETQ. This CDR3 region has 9 residues.

The J gene is TRBJ1-1, the V gene TRBV10-3; no reliable D call. Germline-derived CDR1 and CDR2 are ENHRY and SYGVKD. Trimming took off 3 bases at V and 5 bases at J, with 7 bases between the two ends. The CDR3 spans 12 residues. The CDR3 loop is CAISDLTTEAFF. The CDR3 DNA reads TGTGCCATCAGTGACCTGACTACTGAAGCTTTCTTT.

CDR3 residues: CASSPGLAQYEQYF. DNA for the CDR3: TGTGCCAGCTCACCGGGACTAGCGCAATACGAGCAGTACTTC. The chain combines TRBV18 with TRBJ2-7; 10 bases align to TRBD2. V gave up 3 bases and J gave up 4 bases; unmatched junction bases: 3. The CDR3 is 14 amino acids. Germline-derived CDR1 and CDR2 are KGHSH and LQKENI.